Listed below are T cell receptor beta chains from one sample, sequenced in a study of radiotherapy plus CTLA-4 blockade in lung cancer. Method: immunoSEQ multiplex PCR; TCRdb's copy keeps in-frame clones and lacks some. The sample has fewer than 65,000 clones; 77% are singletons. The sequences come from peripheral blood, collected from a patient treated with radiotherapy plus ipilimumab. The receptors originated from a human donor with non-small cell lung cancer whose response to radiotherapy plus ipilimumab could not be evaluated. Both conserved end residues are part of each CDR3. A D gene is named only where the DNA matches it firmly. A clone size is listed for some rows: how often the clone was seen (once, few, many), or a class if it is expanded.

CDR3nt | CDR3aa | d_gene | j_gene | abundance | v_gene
TGTGCCAGCAGTTTCCTGACTAGCGGGACAGATACGCAGTATTTT | CASSFLTSGTDTQYF | TRBD2 | TRBJ2-3 | - | TRBV28
TGTGCCAGCAGTTTATCAGGGGACTATGGCTACACCTTC | CASSLSGDYGYTF | - | TRBJ1-2 | once | TRBV28
TGTGTCAGAAGCCTTGACAGGGCTCCCGCACCCGATTCACCCCTCCACTTT | CVRSLDRAPAPDSPLHF | - | TRBJ1-6 | - | TRBV7-5
TGTGCCACCCGCTGGGGCGGGGCACAAGAGACCCAGTACTTC | CATRWGGAQETQYF | - | TRBJ2-5 | - | TRBV15
TGTGCCAGCAGCTTGGGAGGATCCGGAAACACCATATATTTT | CASSLGGSGNTIYF | - | TRBJ1-3 | - | TRBV5-4
TGCGCCAGCAGCCCACAGGGGGCCTCCTACGAGCAGTACTTC | CASSPQGASYEQYF | TRBD1 | TRBJ2-7 | - | TRBV5-1
TGTGCCAGCAGCCGTAGAGCGGGAGGAATGGGAGAGACCCAGTACTTC | CASSRRAGGMGETQYF | TRBD2 | TRBJ2-5 | - | TRBV4-2
TGTGCCAGCAGCTTAGCGCGGAGGGGCCCACGGTATGGCTACACCTTC | CASSLARRGPRYGYTF | - | TRBJ1-2 | - | TRBV7-8
TGTGCCAGCAGCTTAACCCCTAGCGGGAGAGGGTACACAGATACGCAGTATTTT | CASSLTPSGRGYTDTQYF | TRBD2 | TRBJ2-3 | - | TRBV7-2
TGTGCCAGCAGCTTAGGGAGCGGGGGCGCGTACGAGCAGTACTTC | CASSLGSGGAYEQYF | TRBD2 | TRBJ2-7 | - | TRBV11-2
TGCGCCAGCAGCTCCGGGACTAGCGGGAGTCTATACAATGAGCAGTTCTTC | CASSSGTSGSLYNEQFF | TRBD2 | TRBJ2-1 | - | TRBV5-1
TGCAGCGTCGGGGGGGTGGTGAGCTCCTACAATGAGCAGTTCTTC | CSVGGVVSSYNEQFF | TRBD2 | TRBJ2-1 | - | TRBV29-1
TGTGCATCCCAGGGGTCAGGGGCCTCCTACAATGAGCAGTTCTTC | CASQGSGASYNEQFF | - | TRBJ2-1 | - | TRBV19
TGTGCCAGCAGTTTCCCAAACTTCGGCACTGAAGCTTTCTTT | CASSFPNFGTEAFF | - | TRBJ1-1 | - | TRBV28
TGTGCCAGTAGTGTCCCGGGACAGGGTTTGGAGACCCAGTACTTC | CASSVPGQGLETQYF | TRBD1 | TRBJ2-5 | - | TRBV19
TGTGCCAGCAGAGGGACAGGGGTCGACGGCTACACCTTC | CASRGTGVDGYTF | TRBD1 | TRBJ1-2 | - | TRBV6-5
TGTGCCAGCAGTCGACTAGCGGGAGACTACGAGCAGTACTTC | CASSRLAGDYEQYF | TRBD2 | TRBJ2-7 | - | TRBV6-1
TGTGCCAGCAGCAAAAGGACCAAGGGACAGGGTCGGGAAAAACTGTTTTTT | CASSKRTKGQGREKLFF | - | TRBJ1-4 | - | TRBV21-1
TGTGCCAGCAGCTCCCGGGACAGAGCGCAAGAGACCCAGTACTTC | CASSSRDRAQETQYF | TRBD1 | TRBJ2-5 | - | TRBV5-6
TGTGCCAGCAGTTTACCGGGTCGCACCATATATTTT | CASSLPGRTIYF | - | TRBJ1-3 | - | TRBV28
TGTGCCATCAGTGAGTCGAAGGGCGGGAGCACTGAAGCTTTCTTT | CAISESKGGSTEAFF | - | TRBJ1-1 | - | TRBV10-3
TGTGCCAGCAGTTTAATCCAGGGTGCCTATGGCTACACCTTC | CASSLIQGAYGYTF | - | TRBJ1-2 | few | TRBV28